Listed below are T cell receptor beta chains from one sample, sequenced in a study of blood T cell repertoires in COVID-19. Repertoires were generated with immunoSEQ multiplex PCR, while TCRdb's copy carries only in-frame clones and drops some. The repertoire has about 200,000 clones, approximately 85% of them found once; the top ten carry roughly 9.7%. Sequenced input: peripheral blood. All receptors derive from a human donor with active or convalescent COVID-19. The donor label of this sample is uncertain. Each CDR3 is given with its conserved first and last residue. D genes are given only for firm matches. A clone size is listed for some rows: how often the clone was seen (once, few, many), or a class if it is expanded.

NA,TRBJ2-5,NA,TRBV5-5,TGTGCCAGCAGCTTAACAGAGTACCAAGAGACCCAGTACTTC,CASSLTEYQETQYF
NA,TRBJ1-2,NA,TRBV5-1,TGCGCCAGCAGCGTATACAAAGAGGATAAAGATGGCTACACCTTC,CASSVYKEDKDGYTF
NA,TRBJ1-6,NA,TRBV10-3,TGTGCCACCGTTAAGGGGTATAATTCACCCCTCCACTTT,CATVKGYNSPLHF
NA,TRBJ2-7,NA,TRBV6-2/TRBV6-3,TGTGCCAGCAGTTACTCAGAGGGCGAGCAGTACTTC,CASSYSEGEQYF
NA,TRBJ1-3,TRBD1,TRBV6-5,TGTGCCAGCAGTTACCGGCAGGGGGGCAGTGGGAACACCATATATTTT,CASSYRQGGSGNTIYF
NA,TRBJ2-7,NA,TRBV6-2/TRBV6-3,TGTGCCAGCAGTTTGAGCCAGGGTAACGAGCAGTACTTC,CASSLSQGNEQYF
medium-sized,TRBJ2-3,TRBD2,TRBV4-1,TGCGCCAGCAGTCCCATTAATCGCGGGGGGATCACAGATACGCAGTATTTT,CASSPINRGGITDTQYF
NA,TRBJ2-7,TRBD2,TRBV5-1,TGCGCCAGCAGGAGGACTAGCGGGACCGCCTACGAGCAGTACTTC,CASRRTSGTAYEQYF
few,TRBJ2-7,NA,TRBV5-3,TGTGCCAGAAGCTCGACCCGGACAGTCGGGCAGTACTTC,CARSSTRTVGQYF
NA,TRBJ2-7,NA,TRBV11-3,TGTGCCAGCAGCCCCCAGACCTACGAGCAGTACTTC,CASSPQTYEQYF
NA,TRBJ1-2,NA,TRBV6-4,TGTGCCAGCAGTGACGGAGGTGCCTACACCTTC,CASSDGGAYTF
NA,TRBJ2-3,TRBD2,TRBV9,TGTGCCAGCAATAGCGGGGGGGCAAATACGCAGTATTTT,CASNSGGANTQYF
NA,TRBJ2-7,TRBD1,TRBV6-5,TGTGCCAGCAGTTACTCCGACAGGGTTGGCTACGAGCAGTACTTC,CASSYSDRVGYEQYF
NA,TRBJ2-1,NA,TRBV29-1,TGCAGCGGGGGGCGGGGGAATGTATACAATGAGCAGTTCTTC,CSGGRGNVYNEQFF
NA,TRBJ1-1,NA,TRBV2,TGTGCCAGCAGGAAGGGAGTGAACACTGAAGCTTTCTTT,CASRKGVNTEAFF
NA,TRBJ2-2,NA,TRBV14,TGTGCCAGCAGCCAAGATATTGCGGGTTGGGAAACCGGGGAGCTGTTTTTT,CASSQDIAGWETGELFF
once,TRBJ2-3,NA,TRBV7-6,TGTGCCAGCAGCCCACGAGGGGGAGATACGCAGTATTTT,CASSPRGGDTQYF
NA,TRBJ2-7,TRBD2,TRBV7-9,TGTGCCAGCAGCCTTAGCGGGAGCTCCTACGAGCAGTACTTC,CASSLSGSSYEQYF
NA,TRBJ2-7,TRBD1,TRBV28,TGTGCCAGCAGTGACAGGACAGGGCCCCTTGGGCAGTACTTC,CASSDRTGPLGQYF
few,TRBJ1-1,NA,TRBV2,TGTGCCAGCACCGCGGGGGCCCTGCCGAGGGCTTTCTTT,CASTAGALPRAFF
NA,TRBJ2-5,TRBD2,TRBV4-2,TGTGCCAGCAGCCAAGAGGGCGGGAGGCCGACTGGGGGGACCCAGTACTTC,CASSQEGGRPTGGTQYF
NA,TRBJ2-1,NA,TRBV4-3,TGCGCCAGCAGCCAAACCGGGACTGGGTTGGGGCAGTTCTTC,CASSQTGTGLGQFF
once,TRBJ2-7,NA,TRBV2,TGTGCCAGCAGTGATGAGGCAAACCGGCAGTACTTC,CASSDEANRQYF
NA,TRBJ2-1,NA,TRBV24-1,TGTGCCACCAGTGATTTTGGGCGGGCCTCCTACAATGAGCAGTTCTTC,CATSDFGRASYNEQFF
few,TRBJ1-4,NA,TRBV12-3/TRBV12-4,TGTGCCAGCAGTTTGGGGGGGCGGGAAAAACTGTTTTTT,CASSLGGREKLFF
NA,TRBJ2-1,NA,TRBV19,TGTGCCAGTACGGGGACCTACAATGAGCAGTTCTTC,CASTGTYNEQFF
NA,TRBJ2-2,NA,TRBV5-1,TGCGCCAGCAGCTTAAAGGGGATGGTGAATACCGGGGAGCTGTTTTTT,CASSLKGMVNTGELFF
NA,TRBJ1-1,NA,TRBV5-1,TGCGCCAGCAGCTTGCTTTCCCTCAACACTGAAGCTTTCTTT,CASSLLSLNTEAFF
once,TRBJ2-4,NA,TRBV4-3,TGCGCCAGCAGCCAAGTTAGGCCGGGACTGGGGGACATTCAGTACTTC,CASSQVRPGLGDIQYF
NA,TRBJ2-7,NA,TRBV11-2,TGTGCCAGCAGCTCCCACGCCGGCGAGCAGTACTTC,CASSSHAGEQYF
NA,TRBJ2-7,TRBD1,TRBV9,TGTGCCAGCAGCGTATCCGGGACAGGCCATTACGAGCAGTACTTC,CASSVSGTGHYEQYF
NA,TRBJ2-3,TRBD1,TRBV6-2/TRBV6-3,TGTGCCAGCAGTTACTACACGACAGGGAGCACAGATACGCAGTATTTT,CASSYYTTGSTDTQYF
NA,TRBJ2-1,NA,TRBV3-1/TRBV3-2,TGTGCCAGCAGCCAAGCGGGAGTGGAGCAGTTCTTC,CASSQAGVEQFF
NA,TRBJ2-3,TRBD2,TRBV15,TGTGCCACCAGCAAAGGGACTAGCGCAACTAGCACAGATACGCAGTATTTT,CATSKGTSATSTDTQYF
NA,TRBJ2-1,NA,TRBV7-6,TGTGCCAGCAGCAGGGAGCCGGGACTGAGGATTGAGCAGTTCTTC,CASSREPGLRIEQFF
NA,TRBJ2-5,TRBD1,TRBV7-3,TGTGCCAGCAGCTTAAGGGGACAGGGACGAGAGACCCAGTACTTC,CASSLRGQGRETQYF
few,TRBJ2-7,NA,TRBV6-5,TGTGCCAGCGGACAACTCTCCTACGAGCAGTACTTC,CASGQLSYEQYF
few,TRBJ2-7,NA,TRBV28,TGTGCCAGCAAGGACATCTCCTACGAGCAGTACTTC,CASKDISYEQYF
NA,TRBJ2-7,NA,TRBV6-5,TGTGCCAGCAGTTCGGTTGGGGGAGGCTCCTACGAGCAGTACTTC,CASSSVGGGSYEQYF
few,TRBJ1-2,NA,TRBV28,TGTGCCAGCAGTCAACAGGGATTCTCTAACTATGGCTACACCTTC,CASSQQGFSNYGYTF
NA,TRBJ1-3,NA,TRBV6-5,TGTGCCAGCAGTCGCCGGGGGGCGAGAGGAAACACCATATATTTT,CASSRRGARGNTIYF
NA,TRBJ2-1,TRBD2,TRBV29-1,TGCAGCCATGGGGAGCGGCGGGGGGGCTCCTACAATGAGCAGTTCTTC,CSHGERRGGSYNEQFF
NA,TRBJ2-1,TRBD2,TRBV2,TGTGCCAGCAGTGGTATAGCGGGGGGCTCAGATGAGCAGTTCTTC,CASSGIAGGSDEQFF
NA,TRBJ2-3,TRBD2,TRBV5-1,TGCGCCAGCAGCTTTCTGACTAGCGGGGCGGGAGATACGCAGTATTTT,CASSFLTSGAGDTQYF
NA,TRBJ2-7,NA,TRBV19,TGTGCCAGTAGTATTGAACTTACCTACGAGCAGTACTTC,CASSIELTYEQYF
NA,TRBJ2-1,TRBD2,TRBV7-2,TGTGCCAGCAGCTTAGGAGGGACTAGCGGGAGGGTCGGTGAGCAGTTCTTC,CASSLGGTSGRVGEQFF
NA,TRBJ2-1,NA,TRBV12-2,TGTGCAAGTCGCTTAGTTCACTCGGGTGAGCAGTTCTTC,CASRLVHSGEQFF
NA,TRBJ2-3,NA,TRBV24-1,TGTGCCACCAGTGATTTCAAGGTGGGAGGAGGGGGGGCGGATACGCAGTATTTT,CATSDFKVGGGGADTQYF
NA,TRBJ1-4,NA,TRBV4-2,TGTGCCAGCAGCCTGGTGGGCCCTAATGAAAAACTGTTTTTT,CASSLVGPNEKLFF
NA,TRBJ2-2,TRBD1,TRBV7-9,TGTGCCAGGACAGGGGGCGCCGGCGGGGAGCTGTTTTTT,CARTGGAGGELFF
NA,TRBJ2-7,TRBD2,TRBV6-6,TGTGCCAGCAGCACGGGACTAGCGGGGGCACAGTACTTC,CASSTGLAGAQYF
NA,TRBJ2-5,NA,TRBV5-6,TGTGCCAGCAGCTTTAGAGAGACCCAGTACTTC,CASSFRETQYF